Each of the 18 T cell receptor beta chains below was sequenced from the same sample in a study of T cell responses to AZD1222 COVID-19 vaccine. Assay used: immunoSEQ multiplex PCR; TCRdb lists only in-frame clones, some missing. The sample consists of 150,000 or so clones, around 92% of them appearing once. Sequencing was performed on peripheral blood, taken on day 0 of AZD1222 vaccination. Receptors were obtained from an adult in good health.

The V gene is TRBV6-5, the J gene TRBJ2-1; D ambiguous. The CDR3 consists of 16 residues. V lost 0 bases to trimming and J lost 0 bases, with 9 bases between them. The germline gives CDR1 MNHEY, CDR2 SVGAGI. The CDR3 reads CASSYSRTPSYNEQFF. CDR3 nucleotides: TGTGCCAGCAGTTACTCGAGAACTCCCTCCTACAATGAGCAGTTCTTC.

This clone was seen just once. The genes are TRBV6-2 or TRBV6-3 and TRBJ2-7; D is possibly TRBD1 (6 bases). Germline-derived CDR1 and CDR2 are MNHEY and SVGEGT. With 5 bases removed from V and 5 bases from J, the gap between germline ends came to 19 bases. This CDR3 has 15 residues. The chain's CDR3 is CASSNLRGDVDEQYF. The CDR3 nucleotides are TGTGCCAGCAGTAACCTCAGGGGAGACGTGGACGAGCAGTACTTC.

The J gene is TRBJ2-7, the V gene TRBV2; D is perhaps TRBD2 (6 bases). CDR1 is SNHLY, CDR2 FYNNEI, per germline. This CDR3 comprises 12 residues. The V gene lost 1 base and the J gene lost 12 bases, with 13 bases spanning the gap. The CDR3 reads CASSEDGGTVYF. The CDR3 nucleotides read TGTGCCAGCAGTGAAGATGGGGGGACCGTGTACTTC.

CDR3 sequence: CAIARQNDNSPLHF. The DNA of the CDR3 is TGTGCCATTGCACGACAGAACGATAATTCACCCCTCCACTTT. The chain uses TRBV24-1 and TRBJ1-6, with TRBD1 as a possible D gene (5 bases). The CDR3 length is 14 residues. Germline CDR1 reads KGHDR; CDR2 reads SFDVKD. V lost 11 bases, J lost 5 bases, and 15 bases lay in between.

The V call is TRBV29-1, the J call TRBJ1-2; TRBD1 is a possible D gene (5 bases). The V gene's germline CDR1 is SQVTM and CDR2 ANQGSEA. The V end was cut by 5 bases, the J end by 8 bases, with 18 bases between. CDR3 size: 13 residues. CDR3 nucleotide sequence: TGCAGCGTTACCCTCGGCAGGGCCATGGGCTACACCTTC. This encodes CSVTLGRAMGYTF.

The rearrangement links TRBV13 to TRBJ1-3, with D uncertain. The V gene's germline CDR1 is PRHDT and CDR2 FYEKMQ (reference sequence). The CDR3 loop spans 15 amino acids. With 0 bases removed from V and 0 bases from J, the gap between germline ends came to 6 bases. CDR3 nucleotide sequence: TGTGCCAGCAGCTTAGGACAGACCTCTGGAAACACCATATATTTT. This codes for CASSLGQTSGNTIYF.

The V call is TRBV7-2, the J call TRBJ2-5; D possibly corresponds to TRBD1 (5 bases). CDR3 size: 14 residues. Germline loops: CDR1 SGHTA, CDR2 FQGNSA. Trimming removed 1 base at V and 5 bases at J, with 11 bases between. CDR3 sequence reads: CASSLEQAGETQYF. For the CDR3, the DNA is TGTGCCAGCAGCTTAGAACAGGCAGGGGAGACCCAGTACTTC. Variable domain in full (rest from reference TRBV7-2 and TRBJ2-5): GAGVSQSPSNKVTEKGKDVELRCDPISGHTALYWYRQSLGQGLEFLIYFQGNSAPDKSGLPSDRFSAERTGGSVSTLTIQRTQQEDSAVYLCASSLEQAGETQYFGPGTRLLVL.

The CDR3 loop reads CASSLDGAGDNQPQHF. The CDR3, as DNA: TGTGCCAGCAGCTTAGACGGGGCGGGGGACAATCAGCCCCAGCATTTT. The chain employs TRBV7-2 and TRBJ1-5, with D possibly matching TRBD1 (5 bases). The CDR3 totals 16 residues. The V end lost 1 base, the J end lost 3 bases, and 13 bases lay between the germline ends. Looked up from germline, CDR1 is SGHTA and CDR2 is FQGNSA.

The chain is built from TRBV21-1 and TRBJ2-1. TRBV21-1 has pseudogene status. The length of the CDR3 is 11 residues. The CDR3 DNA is TGTGCCAGTTTCCTAAGGGATGAGCAGTTCTTC. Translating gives CASFLRDEQFF.

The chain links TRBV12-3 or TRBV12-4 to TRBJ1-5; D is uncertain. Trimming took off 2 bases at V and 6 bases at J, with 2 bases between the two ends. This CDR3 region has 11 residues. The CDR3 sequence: CASSLSQPQHF. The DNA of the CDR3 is TGTGCCAGCAGTTTAAGTCAGCCCCAGCATTTT.

CDR3 sequence: CASSPATGPDEKLFF. Here the CDR3 DNA reads TGTGCCAGCTCACCCGCAACGGGGCCCGACGAAAAACTGTTTTTT. The V and J genes are TRBV18 and TRBJ1-4; tentatively, D is TRBD1 (5 bases). Germline CDR1 and CDR2: KGHSH and LQKENI. This CDR3 has 15 amino acids. Deletions cut 3 bases from V and 8 bases from J, with 16 bases between.

The CDR3 DNA follows: TGTGCCAGCAGCTTGGACAGGGGCAAGGATGGCTACACCTTC. It specifies CASSLDRGKDGYTF. V gene TRBV7-8 combines with J gene TRBJ1-2; 9 bases are shared with TRBD1. Losses at the gene ends were 3 bases for V and 6 bases for J; bases not matched to a gene: 5. CDR3 length equals 14 residues. Germline V gene data show CDR1 as SGHVS and CDR2 as FQNEAQ.

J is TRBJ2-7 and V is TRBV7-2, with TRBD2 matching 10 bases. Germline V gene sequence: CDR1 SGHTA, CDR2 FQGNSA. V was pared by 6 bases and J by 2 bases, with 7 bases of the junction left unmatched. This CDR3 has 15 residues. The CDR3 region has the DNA TGTGCCAGCAGACGCCGGACTAGCGGAGCCTACGAGCAGTACTTC. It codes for CASRRRTSGAYEQYF. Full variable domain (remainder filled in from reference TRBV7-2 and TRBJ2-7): GAGVSQSPSNKVTEKGKDVELRCDPISGHTALYWYRQSLGQGLEFLIYFQGNSAPDKSGLPSDRFSAERTGGSVSTLTIQRTQQEDSAVYLCASRRRTSGAYEQYFGPGTRLTVT.

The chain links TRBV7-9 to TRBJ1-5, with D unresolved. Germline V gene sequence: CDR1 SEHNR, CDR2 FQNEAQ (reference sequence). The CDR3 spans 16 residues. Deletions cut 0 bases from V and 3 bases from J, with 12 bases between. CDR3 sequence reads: CASSLATRHTNQPQHF. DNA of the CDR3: TGTGCCAGCAGCTTAGCGACGCGCCATACCAATCAGCCCCAGCATTTT.

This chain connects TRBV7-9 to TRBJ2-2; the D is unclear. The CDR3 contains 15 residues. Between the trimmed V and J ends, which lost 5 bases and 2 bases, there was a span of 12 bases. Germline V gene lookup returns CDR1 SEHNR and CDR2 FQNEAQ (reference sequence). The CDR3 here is CASSPGPANTGELFF. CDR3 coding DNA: TGTGCCAGCAGCCCGGGCCCCGCCAACACCGGGGAGCTGTTTTTT.

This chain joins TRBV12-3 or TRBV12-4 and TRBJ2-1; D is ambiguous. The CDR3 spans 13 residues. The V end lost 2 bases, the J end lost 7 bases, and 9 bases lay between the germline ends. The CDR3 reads CASSLYGINEQFF. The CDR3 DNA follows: TGTGCCAGCAGTTTATACGGAATTAATGAGCAGTTCTTC.

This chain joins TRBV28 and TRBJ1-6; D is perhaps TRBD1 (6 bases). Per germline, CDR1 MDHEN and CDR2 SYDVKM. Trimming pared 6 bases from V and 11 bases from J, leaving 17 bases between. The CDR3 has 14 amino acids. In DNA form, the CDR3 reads TGTGCCAGCAGGTATCAGGGGCGGGTTACACCCCTCCACTTT. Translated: CASRYQGRVTPLHF. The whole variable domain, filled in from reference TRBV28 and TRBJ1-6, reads DVKVTQSSRYLVKRTGEKVFLECVQDMDHENMFWYRQDPGLGLRLIYFSYDVKMKEKGDIPEGYSVSREKKERFSLILESASTNQTSMYLCASRYQGRVTPLHFGNGTRLTVT.

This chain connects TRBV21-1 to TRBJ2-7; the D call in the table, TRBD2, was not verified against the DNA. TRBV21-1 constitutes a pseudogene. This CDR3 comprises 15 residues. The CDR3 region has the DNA TGTGCCAGCAGGCGACCGGGACTAGCGGACTACGAGCAGTACTTC. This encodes CASRRPGLADYEQYF.